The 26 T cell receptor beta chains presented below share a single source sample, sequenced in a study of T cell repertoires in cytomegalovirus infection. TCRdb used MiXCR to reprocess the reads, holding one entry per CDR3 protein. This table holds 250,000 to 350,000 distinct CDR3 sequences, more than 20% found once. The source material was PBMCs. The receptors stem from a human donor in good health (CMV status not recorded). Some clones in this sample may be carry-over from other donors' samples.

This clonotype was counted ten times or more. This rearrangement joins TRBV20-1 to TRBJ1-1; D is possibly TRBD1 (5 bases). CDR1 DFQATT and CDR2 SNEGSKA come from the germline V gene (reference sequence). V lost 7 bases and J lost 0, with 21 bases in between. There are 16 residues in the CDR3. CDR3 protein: CSGLRVRARLNTEAFF. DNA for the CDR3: TGCAGTGGACTGCGGGTCAGGGCGAGATTGAACACTGAAGCTTTCTTT.

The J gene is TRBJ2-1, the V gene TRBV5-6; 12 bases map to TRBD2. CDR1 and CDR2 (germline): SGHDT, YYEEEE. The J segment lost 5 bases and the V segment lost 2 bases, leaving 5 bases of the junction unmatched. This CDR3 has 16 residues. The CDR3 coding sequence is TGTGCCAGCAGCTTAACTAGCGGGGGGCGGCACAATGAGCAGTTCTTC. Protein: CASSLTSGGRHNEQFF.

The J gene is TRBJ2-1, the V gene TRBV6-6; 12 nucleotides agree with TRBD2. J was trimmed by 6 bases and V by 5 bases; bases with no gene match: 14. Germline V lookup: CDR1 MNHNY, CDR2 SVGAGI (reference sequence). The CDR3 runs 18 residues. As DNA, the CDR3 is TGTGCCAGCAGTAGACGGACTAGCGGGACAGGGCGCGGCAATGAGCAGTTCTTC. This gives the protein CASSRRTSGTGRGNEQFF.

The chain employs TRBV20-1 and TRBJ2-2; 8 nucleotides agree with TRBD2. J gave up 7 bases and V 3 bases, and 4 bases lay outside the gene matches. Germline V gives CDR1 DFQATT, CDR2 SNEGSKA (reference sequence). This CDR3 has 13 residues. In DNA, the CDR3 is TGCAGTGCTAGTGGCGGGGGGAACGGGGAGCTGTTTTTT. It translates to CSASGGGNGELFF.

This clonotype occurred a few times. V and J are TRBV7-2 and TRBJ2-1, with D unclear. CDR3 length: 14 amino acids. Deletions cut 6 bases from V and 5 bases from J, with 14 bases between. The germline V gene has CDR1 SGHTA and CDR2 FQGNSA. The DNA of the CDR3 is TGTGCCAGCAGTCAGGCAAGGTCCCACAATGAGCAGTTCTTC. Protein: CASSQARSHNEQFF. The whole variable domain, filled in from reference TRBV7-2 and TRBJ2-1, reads GAGVSQSPSNKVTEKGKDVELRCDPISGHTALYWYRQSLGQGLEFLIYFQGNSAPDKSGLPSDRFSAERTGGSVSTLTIQRTQQEDSAVYLCASSQARSHNEQFFGPGTRLTVL.

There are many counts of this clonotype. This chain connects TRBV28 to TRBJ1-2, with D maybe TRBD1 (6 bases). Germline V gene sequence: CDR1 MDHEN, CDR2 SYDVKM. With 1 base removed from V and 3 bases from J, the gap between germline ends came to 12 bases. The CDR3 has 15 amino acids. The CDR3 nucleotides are TGTGCCAGCAGTTTATTCGGGGGGCTGGACTATGGCTACACCTTC. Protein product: CASSLFGGLDYGYTF.

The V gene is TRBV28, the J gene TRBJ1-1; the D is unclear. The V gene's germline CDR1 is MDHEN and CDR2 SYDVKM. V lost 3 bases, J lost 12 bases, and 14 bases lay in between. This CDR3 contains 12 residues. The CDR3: CASSFRAQLPFF. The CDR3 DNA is TGTGCCAGCAGTTTTAGGGCCCAGCTGCCTTTCTTT. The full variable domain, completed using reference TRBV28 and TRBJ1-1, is DVKVTQSSRYLVKRTGEKVFLECVQDMDHENMFWYRQDPGLGLRLIYFSYDVKMKEKGDIPEGYSVSREKKERFSLILESASTNQTSMYLCASSFRAQLPFFGQGTRLTVV.

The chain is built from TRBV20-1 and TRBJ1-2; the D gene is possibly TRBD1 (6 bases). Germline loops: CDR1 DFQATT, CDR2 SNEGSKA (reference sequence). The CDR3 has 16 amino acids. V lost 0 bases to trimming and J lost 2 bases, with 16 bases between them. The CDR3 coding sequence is TGCAGTGCTAGAGATCGACTCAGGGGAGCCAACTATGGCTACACCTTC. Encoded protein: CSARDRLRGANYGYTF.

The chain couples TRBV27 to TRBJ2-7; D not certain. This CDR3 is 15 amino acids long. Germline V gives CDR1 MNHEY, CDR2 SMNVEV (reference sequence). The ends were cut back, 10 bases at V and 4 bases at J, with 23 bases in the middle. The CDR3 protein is CANIPSRWGHYEQYF. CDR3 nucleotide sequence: TGTGCCAACATCCCCTCACGGTGGGGTCATTACGAGCAGTACTTC.

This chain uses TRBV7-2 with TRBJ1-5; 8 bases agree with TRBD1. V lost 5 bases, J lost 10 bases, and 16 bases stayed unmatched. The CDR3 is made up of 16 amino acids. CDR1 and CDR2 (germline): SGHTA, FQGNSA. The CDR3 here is CASSVPGGQASHPQHF. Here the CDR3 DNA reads TGTGCCAGCAGCGTTCCCGGGGGACAGGCTTCTCATCCCCAGCATTTT. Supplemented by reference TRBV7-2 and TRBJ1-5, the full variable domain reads GAGVSQSPSNKVTEKGKDVELRCDPISGHTALYWYRQSLGQGLEFLIYFQGNSAPDKSGLPSDRFSAERTGGSVSTLTIQRTQQEDSAVYLCASSVPGGQASHPQHFGDGTRLSIL.

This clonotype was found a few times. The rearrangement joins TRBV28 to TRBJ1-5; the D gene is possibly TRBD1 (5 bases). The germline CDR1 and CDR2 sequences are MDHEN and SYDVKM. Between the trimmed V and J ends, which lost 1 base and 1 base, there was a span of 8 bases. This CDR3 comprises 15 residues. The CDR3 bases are TGTGCCAGCAGTTTATCAGGGCCCAGCAATCAGCCCCAGCATTTT. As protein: CASSLSGPSNQPQHF.

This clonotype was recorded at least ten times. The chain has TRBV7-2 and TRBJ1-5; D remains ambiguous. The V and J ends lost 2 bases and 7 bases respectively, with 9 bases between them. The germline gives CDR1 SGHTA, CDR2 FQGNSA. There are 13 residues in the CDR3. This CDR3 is CASSLYSGQPQHF. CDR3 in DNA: TGTGCCAGCAGCTTATACAGCGGACAGCCCCAGCATTTT.

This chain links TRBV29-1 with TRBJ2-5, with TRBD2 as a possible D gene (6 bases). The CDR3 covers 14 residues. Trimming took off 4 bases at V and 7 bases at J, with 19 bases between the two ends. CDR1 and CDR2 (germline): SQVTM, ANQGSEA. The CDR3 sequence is CSVVFQNGGLTQYF. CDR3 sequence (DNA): TGCAGCGTTGTATTCCAGAACGGGGGTCTGACCCAGTACTTC.

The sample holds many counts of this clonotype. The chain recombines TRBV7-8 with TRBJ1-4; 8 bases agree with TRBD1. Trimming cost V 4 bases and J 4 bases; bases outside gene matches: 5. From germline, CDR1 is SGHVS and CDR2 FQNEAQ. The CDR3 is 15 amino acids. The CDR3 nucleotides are TGTGCCAGCAGCTCGGGGACAGGACTTAATGAAAAACTGTTTTTT. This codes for CASSSGTGLNEKLFF.

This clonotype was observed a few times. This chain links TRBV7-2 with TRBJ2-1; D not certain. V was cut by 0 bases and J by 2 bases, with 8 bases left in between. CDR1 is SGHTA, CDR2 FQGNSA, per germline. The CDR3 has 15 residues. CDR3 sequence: CASSLAWLTYNEQFF. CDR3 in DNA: TGTGCCAGCAGCTTAGCATGGCTAACCTACAATGAGCAGTTCTTC.

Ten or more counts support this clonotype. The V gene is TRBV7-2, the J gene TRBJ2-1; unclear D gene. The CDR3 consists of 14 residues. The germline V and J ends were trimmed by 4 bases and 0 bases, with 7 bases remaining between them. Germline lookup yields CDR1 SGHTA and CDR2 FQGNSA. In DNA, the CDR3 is TGTGCCAGCAGCTCTCCCCGCTCCTACAATGAGCAGTTCTTC. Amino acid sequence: CASSSPRSYNEQFF.

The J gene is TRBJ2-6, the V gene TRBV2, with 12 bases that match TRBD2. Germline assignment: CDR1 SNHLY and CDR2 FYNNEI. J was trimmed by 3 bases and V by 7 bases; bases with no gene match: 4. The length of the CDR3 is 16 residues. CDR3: CASTASGGVGANVLTF. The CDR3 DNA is TGTGCCAGCACAGCTAGCGGGGGGGTTGGGGCCAACGTCCTGACTTTC.

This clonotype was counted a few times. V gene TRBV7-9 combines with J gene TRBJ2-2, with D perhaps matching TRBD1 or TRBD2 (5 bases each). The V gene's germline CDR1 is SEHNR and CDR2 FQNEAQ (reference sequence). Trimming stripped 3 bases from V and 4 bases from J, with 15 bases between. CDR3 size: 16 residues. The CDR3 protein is CASSLSPGPTTGELFF. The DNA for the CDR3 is TGTGCCAGCAGCTTGTCTCCGGGACCTACCACCGGGGAGCTGTTTTTT.

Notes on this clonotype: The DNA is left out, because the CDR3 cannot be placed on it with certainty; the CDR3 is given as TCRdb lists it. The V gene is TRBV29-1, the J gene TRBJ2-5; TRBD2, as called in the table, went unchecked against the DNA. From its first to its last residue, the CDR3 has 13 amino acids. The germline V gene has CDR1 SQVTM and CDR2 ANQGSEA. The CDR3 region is CSVEVAGGIPRYF.

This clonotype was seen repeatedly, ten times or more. Written as DNA, the CDR3 is TGTGCCAGTAGTCCTCGGGACAGTCAAGTCTCTGTTGGCTACACCTTC. It yields the protein CASSPRDSQVSVGYTF. The rearrangement joins TRBV19 to TRBJ1-2, with 7 positions matching TRBD1. This CDR3 is 16 amino acids long. The junction had 16 bases not matched to a gene; V was cut back by 5 bases and J by 7 bases. Germline-derived CDR1 and CDR2 are LNHDA and SQIVND (reference sequence).

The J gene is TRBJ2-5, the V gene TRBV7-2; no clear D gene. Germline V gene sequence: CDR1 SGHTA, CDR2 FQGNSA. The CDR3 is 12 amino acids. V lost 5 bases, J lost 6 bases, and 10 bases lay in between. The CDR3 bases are TGTGCCAGCAGCCCCTATCAGCAGACCCAGTACTTC. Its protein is CASSPYQQTQYF.

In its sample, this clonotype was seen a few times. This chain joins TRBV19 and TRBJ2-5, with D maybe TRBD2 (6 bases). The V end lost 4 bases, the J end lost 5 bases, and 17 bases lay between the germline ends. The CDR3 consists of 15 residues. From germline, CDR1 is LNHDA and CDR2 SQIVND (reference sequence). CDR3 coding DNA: TGTGCCAGTAGTACGGGGACTGCGGGGTCGGAGACCCAGTACTTC. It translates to CASSTGTAGSETQYF.

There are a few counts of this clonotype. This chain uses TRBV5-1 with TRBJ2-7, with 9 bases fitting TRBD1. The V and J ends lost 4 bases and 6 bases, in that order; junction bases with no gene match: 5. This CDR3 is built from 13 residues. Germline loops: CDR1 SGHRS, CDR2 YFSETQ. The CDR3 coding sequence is TGCGCCAGCAGCCAGGGACAGGGTGGCGAGCAGTACTTC. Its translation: CASSQGQGGEQYF.

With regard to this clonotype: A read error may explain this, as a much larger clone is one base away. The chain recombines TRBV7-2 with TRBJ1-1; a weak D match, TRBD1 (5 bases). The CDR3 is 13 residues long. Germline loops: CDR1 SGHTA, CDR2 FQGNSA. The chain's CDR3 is CASTGTVNTDAFF. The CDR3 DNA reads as TGTGCCAGCACCGGGACGGTGAACACTGACGCTTTCTTT.

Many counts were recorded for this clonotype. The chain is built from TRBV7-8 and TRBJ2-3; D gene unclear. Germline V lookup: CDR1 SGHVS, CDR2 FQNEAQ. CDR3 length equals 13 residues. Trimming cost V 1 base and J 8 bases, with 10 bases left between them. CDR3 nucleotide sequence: TGTGCCAGCAGCTTAGATGAATGGGGTACGCAGTATTTT. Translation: CASSLDEWGTQYF.

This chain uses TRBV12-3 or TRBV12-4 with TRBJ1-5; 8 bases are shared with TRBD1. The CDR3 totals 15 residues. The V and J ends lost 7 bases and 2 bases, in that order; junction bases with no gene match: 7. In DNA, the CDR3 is TGTGCCAGCACCCGGACAGGGTCGGGCAATCAGCCCCAGCATTTT. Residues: CASTRTGSGNQPQHF.